Described below is a single T cell receptor (beta chain) sequence and its context. Its antigen target is currently unknown. Qualities for individual bases were not recorded, and no much larger clone is one base off. At the junction V is shortened by 5 bases and J by 1 base, with 14 bases in between. According to the germline V gene, CDR1 reads SGHAT and CDR2 reads FQNNGV. The CDR3, cysteine through phenylalanine, is 15 amino acids long. Kept here is only the CDR3 DNA, which spans 45 bases and is read in frame from base 1. This record belongs to a study of T cells in localized non-small cell lung cancer (dated by TCRdb to the early 2020s). Context from the whole study: Comparing tumors with uninvolved tumor-adjacent lungs, the study looked at the T cell repertoires of 236 patients with early-stage NSCLC. All 240 or so NSCLC patients in the cohort were treatment-naive and had localized lung tumors that were resected. The mean age of the NSCLC patients was roughly 70 years, with 120 to 150 men and over 100 women. Paper-wide results and their limitations: The highest T cell clonality was observed in uninvolved tumor-adjacent lung, where clonality exceeded that of tumor, suggesting that antigenic responses were more focused in uninvolved tumor-adjacent lung. Higher T cell density in blood was associated with longer overall survival, whereas higher clonality in adjacent lung was associated with shorter survival. Because the study design was exploratory, TCR variables were selected using unadjusted p-values without false-discovery rate correction. Because multi-region tumor sequencing was not performed, intratumor heterogeneity could not be ruled out. A median of around 62 of the top 100 tumor clones turned up in the paired uninvolved adjacent lung, and 25 to 35 of those clones also ranked among the top 100 of that same adjacent lung.

TCR beta CDR3 regions were sequenced from DNA using the immunoSEQ Assay. Turning to the authors' computational methods: T cell density was computed as TCR beta template counts normalized to usable DNA estimated by amplifying housekeeping genes. The preseqR package was used to estimate richness by extrapolating to 400,000 templates for PBMC samples and to 120,000 templates for tissue samples. Clonality was defined by subtracting Pielou's evenness from one. Tissue-enriched TCRs were identified by differential abundance testing using productive amino-acid clonotypes, minimum total count 5 and alpha 0.1. The Jaccard Index and the Morisita Overlap Index were used to measure repertoire overlap between compartments. GLIPH clustered TCR beta CDR3s with public tetramer-defined viral CDR3s; viral motifs required at least three viral sequences plus V-gene enrichment. TCRdb retrieved this table from immuneACCESS and kept in-frame rearrangements only. Not all clones are present; in checked studies, unresolved V genes account for under half, and no reason is known for the remainder. V and J calls plus clone size are reproduced from that table; the DNA served to infer D and trimming. Across this sample there are 50,000 or so clones, with around 80% seen only once. The ten largest account for around 4% of the sample.

At diagnosis, tumor, uninvolved tumor-adjacent lung and peripheral blood were collected and then preserved as a mix of FFPE and fresh-frozen material. Blood samples were analyzed as peripheral blood mononuclear cells for TCR repertoire profiling. This receptor was identified in a woman between 40 and 69 years old with stage II lung adenocarcinoma. The V and J genes are TRBV11-2 and TRBJ2-5, with TRBD1 tentatively as D gene (5 bases match). The sample in question was PBMCs, obtained before any cancer treatment. The CDR3 in this case is CASSPPNGAQETQYF. The nucleotide sequence reads TGTGCCAGCAGCCCCCCTAATGGGGCCCAAGAGACCCAGTACTTC.